The entry below gives a single T cell receptor beta chain sequence along with its context. What it binds is not known. This sample was taken from a study of cytomegalovirus exposure and HLA in healthy donors. The overall study: HLA-typed donors were the source of 80 million to 90 million unique TCRs, which an early data release held.

Study results and caveats: One variant, a missense change in DCLRE1C, was linked in a later analysis to TCR beta V- and J-gene trimming. What TCR beta sequences reportedly achieved was accurate prediction of HLA-A and HLA-B alleles in most subjects.

The PCR was carried out with 60 Vbeta primers and 13 Jbeta primers. Original processing notes: Among the unique TCR beta chains that a later analysis counted, about 81 million in all, some 10 million were shared. Some clones are missing from TCRdb's copy, which holds only in-frame ones; the method was immunoSEQ multiplex PCR. V and J calls and clone size are given by that table; D and trimming were obtained from the DNA. The sample carries 98,000 or so clones, about 80% recorded once. CDR3 size: 15 residues. Germline assignment: CDR1 SGHTS and CDR2 YDEGEE. After removal of 0 bases from V and 5 bases from J, the junction contained 4 bases not matched to a gene.

The sample consisted of PBMCs. The V call is TRBV5-8, the J call TRBJ2-5, with TRBD1 matching over 10 bases. The TCR originated in a man in his forties in good health and CMV-seronegative. CDR3 residues: CASSLGRGQGETQYF. CDR3 DNA: TGTGCCAGCAGCTTGGGCCGGGGACAGGGGGAGACCCAGTACTTC.